The rows below give T cell receptor beta chains drawn from one sample of a study of cytomegalovirus exposure and HLA in healthy donors. Using immunoSEQ multiplex PCR, the repertoire was profiled, and TCRdb retains in-frame clones only, with some absent. The sample has around 140,000 clones, around four fifths seen once. Sample: PBMCs. These receptor sequences come from a female donor in good health and CMV-seronegative. Each CDR3 is given with its conserved first and last residue. The D gene is left open where the match is weak. Some rows have no size entry. The others give once, few or many, or a class for an expanded clone.

d_gene: TRBD1; v_gene: TRBV18; abundance: .; j_gene: TRBJ2-7; CDR3aa: CASSSPDRSYEQYF; CDR3nt: TGTGCCAGCTCGTCCCCGGACAGGTCCTACGAGCAGTACTTC
d_gene: .; v_gene: TRBV21-1; abundance: few; j_gene: TRBJ2-7; CDR3aa: CASSGTGGSQYF; CDR3nt: TGTGCCAGCTCGGGGACAGGGGGTTCGCAGTACTTC
d_gene: .; v_gene: TRBV9; abundance: .; j_gene: TRBJ1-2; CDR3aa: CASRTGVDGYTF; CDR3nt: TGTGCCAGCAGGACGGGGGTGGATGGCTACACCTTC
d_gene: TRBD1; v_gene: TRBV5-1; abundance: .; j_gene: TRBJ2-7; CDR3aa: CASSFGTGTIYEQYF; CDR3nt: TGCGCCAGCAGCTTCGGGACAGGAACGATCTACGAGCAGTACTTC
d_gene: .; v_gene: TRBV2; abundance: .; j_gene: TRBJ2-1; CDR3aa: CASSSDTSSNEQFF; CDR3nt: TGTGCCAGCAGCAGCGATACTAGCTCCAATGAGCAGTTCTTC
d_gene: .; v_gene: TRBV10-3; abundance: .; j_gene: TRBJ1-2; CDR3aa: CAISESRANYGYTF; CDR3nt: TGTGCCATCAGTGAGTCGAGGGCTAACTATGGCTACACCTTC
d_gene: .; v_gene: TRBV30; abundance: .; j_gene: TRBJ1-2; CDR3aa: CAWSVPSRANYGYTF; CDR3nt: TGTGCCTGGAGTGTCCCGTCCCGAGCTAACTATGGCTACACCTTC
d_gene: .; v_gene: TRBV10-1; abundance: once; j_gene: TRBJ2-2; CDR3aa: CASSEETDSTPTGELFF; CDR3nt: TGCGCCAGCAGTGAGGAAACGGACTCGACCCCCACCGGGGAGCTGTTTTTT
d_gene: .; v_gene: TRBV29-1; abundance: few; j_gene: TRBJ1-5; CDR3aa: CSVKDTSDSNQPQHF; CDR3nt: TGCAGCGTTAAGGACACCTCCGATAGCAATCAGCCCCAGCATTTT
d_gene: .; v_gene: TRBV5-4; abundance: .; j_gene: TRBJ2-5; CDR3aa: CASSRPGGETQYF; CDR3nt: TGTGCCAGCAGCCGGCCAGGGGGGGAGACCCAGTACTTC
d_gene: TRBD2; v_gene: TRBV7-2; abundance: .; j_gene: TRBJ2-1; CDR3aa: CASSLLAGGTNEQFF; CDR3nt: TGTGCCAGCAGTCTACTAGCGGGAGGGACAAATGAGCAGTTCTTC
d_gene: .; v_gene: TRBV6-1; abundance: few; j_gene: TRBJ1-6; CDR3aa: CASRGTTTYNSPLHF; CDR3nt: TGTGCCAGCCGAGGGACTACAACATATAATTCACCCCTCCACTTT
d_gene: TRBD1; v_gene: TRBV10-2; abundance: .; j_gene: TRBJ2-7; CDR3aa: CASSRDRGAYEQYF; CDR3nt: TGCGCCAGCTCGAGGGACAGGGGAGCATACGAGCAGTACTTC
d_gene: .; v_gene: TRBV28; abundance: .; j_gene: TRBJ1-4; CDR3aa: CASSNVKNRGNEKLFF; CDR3nt: TGTGCCAGCAGTAATGTCAAGAATAGGGGGAATGAAAAACTGTTTTTT